This entry describes one T cell receptor (beta chain). What it recognizes is unknown. One entry per CDR3 protein, called by TCRdb with MiXCR from the reads. The repertoire holds a few thousand distinct CDR3 sequences, with around 17% as singletons. After removal of 2 bases from V and 8 bases from J, the junction contained 15 bases not matched to a gene. The germline CDR1 and CDR2 sequences are SNHLY and FYNNEI. The CDR3 has 19 amino acids. This sample is drawn from a study of liver allograft versus peripheral blood T cells. As for the study in general: Recipients' peripheral blood supplied the T cell receptor repertoires against which those in transplanted livers were compared. Study-wide points: Repertoires of T cell receptors in liver allografts reportedly differed from peripheral blood repertoires.

This chain joins TRBV2 and TRBJ2-2; 12 nucleotides line up with TRBD2. The sequence came from a human patient who had a liver transplant. Some T cells may have originated in the graft donor. Here the CDR3 reads CASSEPRATSGSSSGELFF. The CDR3 nucleotides read TGTGCCAGCAGTGAACCGAGGGCGACTAGCGGGAGTTCATCGGGGGAGCTGTTTTTT.